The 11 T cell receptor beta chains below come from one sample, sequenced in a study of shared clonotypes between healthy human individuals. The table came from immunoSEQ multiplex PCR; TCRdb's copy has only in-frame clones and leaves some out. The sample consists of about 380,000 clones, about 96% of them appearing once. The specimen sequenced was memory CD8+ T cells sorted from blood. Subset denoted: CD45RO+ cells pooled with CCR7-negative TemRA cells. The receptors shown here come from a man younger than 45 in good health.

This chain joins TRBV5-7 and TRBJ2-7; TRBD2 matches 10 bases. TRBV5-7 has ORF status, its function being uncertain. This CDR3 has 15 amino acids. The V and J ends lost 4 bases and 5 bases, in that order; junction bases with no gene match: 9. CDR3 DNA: TGTGCCAGCAGCCGTAAGCGGGAGGGTTGGCACGAGCAGTACTTC. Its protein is CASSRKREGWHEQYF.

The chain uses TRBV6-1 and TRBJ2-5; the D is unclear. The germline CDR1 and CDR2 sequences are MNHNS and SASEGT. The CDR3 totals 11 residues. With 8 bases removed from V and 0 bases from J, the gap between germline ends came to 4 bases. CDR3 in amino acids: CASRHQETQYF. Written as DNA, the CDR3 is TGTGCCAGCCGACACCAAGAGACCCAGTACTTC.

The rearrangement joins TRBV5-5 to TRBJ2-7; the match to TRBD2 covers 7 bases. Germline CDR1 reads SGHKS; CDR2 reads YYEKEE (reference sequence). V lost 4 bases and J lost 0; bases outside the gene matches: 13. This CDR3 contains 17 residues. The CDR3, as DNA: TGTGCCAGCAGCCCCGGAAAAATGCGGACTAGCTCCTACGAGCAGTACTTC. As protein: CASSPGKMRTSSYEQYF. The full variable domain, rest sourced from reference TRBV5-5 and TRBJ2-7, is DAGVTQSPTHLIKTRGQQVTLRCSPISGHKSVSWYQQVLGQGPQFIFQYYEKEERGRGNFPDRFSARQFPNYSSELNVNALLLGDSALYLCASSPGKMRTSSYEQYFGPGTRLTVT.

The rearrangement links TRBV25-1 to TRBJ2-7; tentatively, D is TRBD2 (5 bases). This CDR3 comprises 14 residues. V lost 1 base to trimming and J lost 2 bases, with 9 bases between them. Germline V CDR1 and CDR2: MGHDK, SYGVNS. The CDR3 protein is CASSEFFSAYEQYF. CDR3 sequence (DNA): TGTGCCAGCAGTGAATTTTTTAGCGCCTACGAGCAGTACTTC.

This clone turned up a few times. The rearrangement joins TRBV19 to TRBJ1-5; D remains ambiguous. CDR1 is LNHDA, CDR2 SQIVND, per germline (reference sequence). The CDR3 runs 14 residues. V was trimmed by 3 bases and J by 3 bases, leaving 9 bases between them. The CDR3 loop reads CASSIGPANQPQHF. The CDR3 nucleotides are TGTGCCAGTAGTATTGGGCCAGCCAATCAGCCCCAGCATTTT.

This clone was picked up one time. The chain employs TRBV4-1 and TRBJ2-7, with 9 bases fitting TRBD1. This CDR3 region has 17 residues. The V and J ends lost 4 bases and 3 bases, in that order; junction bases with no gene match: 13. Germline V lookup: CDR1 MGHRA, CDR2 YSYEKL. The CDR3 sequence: CASSRGQGNGKSYEQYF. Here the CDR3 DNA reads TGCGCCAGCAGCCGAGGACAGGGGAACGGGAAGAGCTACGAGCAGTACTTC.

CDR3 nucleotide sequence: TGTGCCTGGAGTGGTATACCTGGGGCTGAAGCTTTCTTT. It is translated as CAWSGIPGAEAFF. The chain has TRBV30 and TRBJ1-1; D remains ambiguous. Trimming pared 1 base from V and 6 bases from J, leaving 12 bases between. Germline CDR1 is GTSNPN and CDR2 is SVGIG (reference sequence). The CDR3 consists of 13 residues.

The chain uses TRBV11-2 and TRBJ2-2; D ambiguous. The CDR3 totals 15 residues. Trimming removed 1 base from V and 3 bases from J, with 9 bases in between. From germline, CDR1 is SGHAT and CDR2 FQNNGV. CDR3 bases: TGTGCCAGCAGCTTAGTTCCGGGTTACACCGGGGAGCTGTTTTTT. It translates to CASSLVPGYTGELFF.

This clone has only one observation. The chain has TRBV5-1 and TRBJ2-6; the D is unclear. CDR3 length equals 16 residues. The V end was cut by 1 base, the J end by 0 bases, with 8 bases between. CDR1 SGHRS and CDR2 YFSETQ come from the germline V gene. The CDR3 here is CASSLIRPSGANVLTF. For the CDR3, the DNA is TGCGCCAGCAGCTTGATTAGGCCCTCTGGGGCCAACGTCCTGACTTTC.

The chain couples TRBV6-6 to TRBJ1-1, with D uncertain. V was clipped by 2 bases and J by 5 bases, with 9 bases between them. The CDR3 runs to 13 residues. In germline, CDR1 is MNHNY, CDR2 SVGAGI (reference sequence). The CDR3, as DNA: TGTGCCAGCAGTTACCGTGTGGGAACTGAAGCTTTCTTT. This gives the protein CASSYRVGTEAFF.

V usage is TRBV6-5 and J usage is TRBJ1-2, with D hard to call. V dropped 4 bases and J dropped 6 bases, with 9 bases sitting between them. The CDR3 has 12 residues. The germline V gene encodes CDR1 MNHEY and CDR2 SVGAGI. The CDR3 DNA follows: TGTGCCAGCAGTTCCCACGTGGATGGCTACACCTTC. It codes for CASSSHVDGYTF.